This TCR beta chain stems from a study of blood T cell repertoires in COVID-19. The CDR3 contains 16 residues. CDR1 and CDR2 (germline): MNHNS, SASEGT. The V and J ends lost 0 bases and 7 bases, in that order; junction bases with no gene match: 7. Here immunoSEQ multiplex PCR was the method, and the copy in TCRdb shows in-frame clones only, minus some. The sample lists roughly 340,000 clones; roughly 90% were seen once. Patients of the Seattle cohort, enrolled during active infection, were followed longitudinally. The sample taken for sequencing was peripheral blood. V and J are TRBV6-1 and TRBJ2-4; 9 bases fit TRBD2. This clonotype originated in a woman aged 30 to 39 with COVID-19, enrolled during active disease. The CDR3 protein is CASSEALSGSGNIQYF. The CDR3 region has the DNA TGTGCCAGCAGTGAAGCCCTTAGCGGGAGCGGGAACATTCAGTACTTC.